The clone carrying this T cell receptor (beta chain) has a handful of counts. Losses at the gene ends were 6 bases for V and 5 bases for J; bases not matched to a gene: 7. CDR1 MDHEN and CDR2 SYDVKM come from the germline V gene. The length of the CDR3 is 14 residues. TCRdb re-called the RT-PCR reads through MiXCR, storing one row per CDR3 protein. The table includes around 700,000 distinct CDR3 sequences, 13% to 15% detected once. V gene TRBV28 combines with J gene TRBJ2-1, with 7 bases that match TRBD2. Sequenced: memory CD4+ T cells from blood. The sequence was obtained from a female donor in good health, serving as a healthy control. The CDR3, as DNA: TGTGCCAGCAGAAGTGGGGGGAGGGACAATGAGCAGTTCTTC. Its protein product is CASRSGGRDNEQFF.